The 2 T cell receptor beta chains given below trace back to one sample, sequenced in a study of shared clonotypes between healthy human individuals. TCRdb's table, derived via immunoSEQ multiplex PCR, lists solely in-frame clones and lacks some. This sample has under 700,000 clones, with 85% to 95% found just once. Naive CD8 cells lacked CD45RO and underwent positive selection for CCR7, leaving out terminally differentiated effector memory CD45RA+ cells. The sample taken for sequencing was naive CD8+ T cells sorted from blood. The receptors come from a woman between 25 and 40 years old in good health.

This sequence joins TRBV25-1 and TRBJ2-5, with D hard to call. From germline, CDR1 is MGHDK and CDR2 SYGVNS. The CDR3 is made up of 14 amino acids. Trimming cost V 2 bases and J 5 bases, with 12 bases left between them. CDR3 nucleotides: TGTGCCAGCAGTGAAGAGTGGGGTGGTGAGACCCAGTACTTC. This codes for CASSEEWGGETQYF.

The chain has TRBV7-9 and TRBJ1-1; D call uncertain. The CDR3 sequence is 12 residues long. V lost 5 bases, J lost 7 bases, and 11 bases lay in between. The germline gives CDR1 SEHNR, CDR2 FQNEAQ (reference sequence). CDR3 sequence: CASSESLGEAFF. CDR3 nucleotide sequence: TGTGCCAGCAGCGAATCGTTGGGTGAAGCTTTCTTT.